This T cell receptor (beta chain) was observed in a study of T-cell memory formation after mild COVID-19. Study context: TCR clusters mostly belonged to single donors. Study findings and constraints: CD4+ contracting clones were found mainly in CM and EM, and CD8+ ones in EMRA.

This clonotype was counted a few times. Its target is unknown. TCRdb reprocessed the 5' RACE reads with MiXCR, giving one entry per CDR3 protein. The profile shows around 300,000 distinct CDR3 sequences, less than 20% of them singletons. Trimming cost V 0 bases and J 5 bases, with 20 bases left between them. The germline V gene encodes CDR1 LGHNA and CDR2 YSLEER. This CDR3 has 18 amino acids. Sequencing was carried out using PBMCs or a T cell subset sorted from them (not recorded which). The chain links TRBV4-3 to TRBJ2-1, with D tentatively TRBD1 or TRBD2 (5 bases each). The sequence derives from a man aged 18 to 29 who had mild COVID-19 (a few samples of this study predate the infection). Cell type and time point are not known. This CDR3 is CASSQDLVYWSGHNEQFF. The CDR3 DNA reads TGCGCCAGCAGCCAAGATCTCGTTTACTGGTCGGGGCACAATGAGCAGTTCTTC.